These 4 T cell receptor beta chains share one sample of origin, sequenced in a study of siplizumab effects on memory and regulatory T cells. The table came from immunoSEQ multiplex PCR; TCRdb's copy has only in-frame clones and leaves some out. The sample records roughly 64,000 clones, 95% to 98% being singletons. Sequencing used naive CD8+ T cells sorted from blood. The receptors were sampled from a human donor in good health.

The chain carries TRBV9 and TRBJ1-6; D remains ambiguous. The CDR3 is 16 amino acids. The germline V and J ends were trimmed by 3 bases and 6 bases, with 16 bases remaining between them. CDR1 is SGDLS and CDR2 is YYNGEE in the germline V gene. The CDR3 coding sequence is TGTGCCAGCAGCGCCACCGGTGTGAGAAGTAATTCACCCCTCCACTTT. As protein: CASSATGVRSNSPLHF. The whole variable domain, filled in from reference TRBV9 and TRBJ1-6, reads DSGVTQTPKHLITATGQRVTLRCSPRSGDLSVYWYQQSLDQGLQFLIQYYNGEERAKGNILERFSAQQFPDLHSELNLSSLELGDSALYFCASSATGVRSNSPLHFGNGTRLTVT.

The rearrangement uses TRBV5-4 and TRBJ2-6; D remains ambiguous. This CDR3 spans 16 amino acids. The V end was cut by 4 bases, the J end by 0 bases, with 11 bases between. Germline CDR1 SGHNT, CDR2 YYREEE (reference sequence). The CDR3 protein is CASSRAFVSGANVLTF. The CDR3 region has the DNA TGTGCCAGCAGCCGGGCCTTTGTCTCTGGGGCCAACGTCCTGACTTTC.

The chain couples TRBV19 to TRBJ2-5, with 13 bases lining up with TRBD2. Trimming cost V 5 bases and J 5 bases; bases outside gene matches: 5. Per the germline V gene, CDR1 is LNHDA and CDR2 is SQIVND (reference sequence). The CDR3 covers 15 residues. As DNA, the CDR3 is TGTGCCAGTAGTCCGCGGACTAGCGGGGGTGAGACCCAGTACTTC. Translation gives CASSPRTSGGETQYF.

The chain is built from TRBV4-3 and TRBJ1-6; D is perhaps TRBD1 (5 bases). In germline, CDR1 is LGHNA, CDR2 YSLEER. This CDR3 has 15 residues. Trimming took 1 base from V and 4 from J, leaving 8 bases between them. The CDR3 coding sequence is TGCGCCAGCAGCCAAGCCAGGGATTATAATTCACCCCTCCACTTT. Translation gives CASSQARDYNSPLHF.